The next 14 T cell receptor beta chains were all read from a single sample in a study of T-cell memory formation after mild COVID-19. TCRdb re-called the 5' RACE reads through MiXCR, storing one row per CDR3 protein. Seen here are fewer than 350,000 distinct CDR3 sequences, approximately 15% observed once, and the top ten hold under 25%. Sample: PBMCs or a T cell subset sorted from them (not recorded which). All receptors derive from a man between 18 and 29 years old who had mild COVID-19 (a few samples of this study predate the infection). Cell type and time point are not known.

This clonotype was counted a few times. The rearrangement links TRBV5-1 to TRBJ2-3, with TRBD2 as a possible D gene (5 bases). The CDR3 has 14 residues. Trimming took 2 bases from V and 0 from J, leaving 7 bases between them. Germline V lookup: CDR1 SGHRS, CDR2 YFSETQ. The CDR3 sequence is CASSFWESTDTQYF. The CDR3 DNA is TGCGCCAGCAGCTTCTGGGAGAGCACAGATACGCAGTATTTT. The complete variable domain, with remaining parts taken from reference TRBV5-1 and TRBJ2-3, reads KAGVTQTPRYLIKTRGQQVTLSCSPISGHRSVSWYQQTPGQGLQFLFEYFSETQRNKGNFPGRFSGRQFSNSRSEMNVSTLELGDSALYLCASSFWESTDTQYFGPGTRLTVL.

This clonotype was seen repeatedly, ten times or more. CDR3 in amino acids: CASSPQLGSYNEQFF. The CDR3 DNA sequence: TGTGCCAGCAGCCCCCAACTGGGGTCCTACAATGAGCAGTTCTTC. The chain joins TRBV7-2 to TRBJ2-1; no clear D gene. Per germline, CDR1 SGHTA and CDR2 FQGNSA. This CDR3 is built from 15 residues. V dropped 5 bases and J dropped 1 base, with 12 bases sitting between them.

The chain is built from TRBV4-1 and TRBJ2-3; D may correspond to TRBD1 or TRBD2 (5 bases each). V lost 1 base, J lost 6 bases, and 14 bases lay in between. The CDR3 is 15 amino acids. Germline CDR1 is MGHRA and CDR2 is YSYEKL. CDR3 nucleotide sequence: TGCGCCAGCAGCCAAGCCCTTTCAGGGAGTGATACGCAGTATTTT. This sequence encodes CASSQALSGSDTQYF.

This clonotype was seen ten or more times. The genes are TRBV15 and TRBJ2-2; 7 nucleotides line up with TRBD1. The ends lost 8 bases at V and 7 bases at J; junction bases unmatched: 7. Germline values: CDR1 LNHNV, CDR2 YYDKDF (reference sequence). The CDR3 is 13 residues long. The CDR3 nucleotides are TGTGCCACCTCGGACAGGTCGGGCGGGGAGCTGTTTTTT. Translation: CATSDRSGGELFF.

V usage is TRBV6-5 and J usage is TRBJ1-1; D ambiguous. There are 15 residues in the CDR3. The ends were cut back, 0 bases at V and 3 bases at J, with 11 bases in the middle. Germline V CDR1 and CDR2: MNHEY, SVGAGI. CDR3 residues: CASSYSRQPYTEAFF. CDR3 nucleotide sequence: TGTGCCAGCAGTTACTCGAGGCAGCCGTACACTGAAGCTTTCTTT.

V is TRBV12-3 or TRBV12-4 and J is TRBJ1-3; the D is unclear. This CDR3 has 13 residues. Trimming left V 7 bases short and J 7 bases short, with 14 bases between. The CDR3 sequence: CASIPGSGNTIYF. As DNA, the CDR3 is TGTGCCAGCATACCGGGAAGTGGCAACACCATATATTTT.

The gene calls are TRBV20-1 and TRBJ2-3, with 7 bases that match TRBD2. The CDR3 extends over 16 amino acids. Germline CDR1 and CDR2: DFQATT and SNEGSKA (reference sequence). Losses at the gene ends were 2 bases for V and 2 bases for J; bases not matched to a gene: 10. The CDR3 spells CSARPVRAGNTDTQYF. CDR3 sequence (DNA): TGCAGTGCTAGACCGGTGCGAGCGGGGAACACAGATACGCAGTATTTT.

This clonotype showed up just a few times. The V and J genes are TRBV5-4 and TRBJ2-7, with D maybe TRBD1 (6 bases). V was clipped by 4 bases and J by 0 bases, with 11 bases between them. The germline gives CDR1 SGHNT, CDR2 YYREEE (reference sequence). This CDR3 region has 14 residues. The CDR3: CASSNTGNSYEQYV. The CDR3 DNA reads as TGTGCCAGCAGCAACACAGGGAACTCCTACGAGCAGTACGTC.

CDR3 protein: CSVASALNQPQHF. The CDR3 DNA reads as TGCAGCGTTGCTTCGGCCCTGAATCAGCCCCAGCATTTT. The chain couples TRBV29-1 to TRBJ1-5; D gene ambiguous. CDR3 length: 13 residues. Per the germline V gene, CDR1 is SQVTM and CDR2 is ANQGSEA. V was cut by 4 bases and J by 4 bases, with 11 bases left in between.

V gene TRBV20-1 combines with J gene TRBJ2-1; the match to TRBD1 covers 10 bases. CDR3 size: 16 residues. From germline, CDR1 is DFQATT and CDR2 SNEGSKA (reference sequence). V shed 6 bases, J shed 1 base, and the junction held 9 bases outside the gene matches. This chain's CDR3 is CSAPGTGAASYNEQFF. Here the CDR3 DNA reads TGCAGTGCGCCCGGGACAGGGGCCGCGTCCTACAATGAGCAGTTCTTC.

The chain uses TRBV24-1 and TRBJ2-3, with 10 bases lining up with TRBD1. The CDR3 length is 15 residues. Trimming removed 9 bases from V and 4 bases from J; junction bases left unmatched: 9. Germline V gene sequence: CDR1 KGHDR, CDR2 SFDVKD. The CDR3: CATAAGQGRSDTQYF. CDR3 in DNA: TGTGCCACCGCGGCGGGACAGGGGAGGTCAGATACGCAGTATTTT.

This clonotype was observed a handful of times. This chain joins TRBV12-3 or TRBV12-4 and TRBJ1-1; perhaps TRBD1 as D (5 bases). This CDR3 is 13 amino acids long. V was pared by 1 base and J by 7 bases, with 10 bases between. CDR3 region: CASSLVSGLEAFF. The CDR3 DNA follows: TGTGCCAGCAGTTTAGTATCAGGGCTTGAAGCTTTCTTT.

This clonotype occurred a few times. This chain connects TRBV12-3 or TRBV12-4 to TRBJ2-2, with D unclear. Trimming removed 1 base at V and 6 bases at J, with 6 bases between. The CDR3 sequence is 13 residues long. CDR3 DNA sequence: TGTGCCAGCAGTTTAGAACCCGCCGGGGAGCTGTTTTTT. It translates to CASSLEPAGELFF.

This clonotype was seen a handful of times. J is TRBJ2-7 and V is TRBV6-2 or TRBV6-3, with 11 bases aligning to TRBD2. This CDR3 contains 15 residues. Trimming at V came to 5 bases and at J to 3 bases, leaving 6 bases not matched to a gene. CDR1 MNHEY and CDR2 SVGEGT come from the germline V gene. DNA for the CDR3: TGTGCCAGCAGTCCGATAGCGGGGGGGGACTACGAGCAGTACTTC. Translation gives CASSPIAGGDYEQYF.